These T cell receptor beta chains were read from a single sample in a study of T cell responses to AZD1222 COVID-19 vaccine. Libraries were prepared by immunoSEQ multiplex PCR; TCRdb keeps only in-frame clonotypes and omits some of them. Among 95,000 to 100,000 clones listed, 90% were seen once. Sample: peripheral blood, taken on day 0 of AZD1222 vaccination. These receptors all stem from an adult in good health. Each CDR3 is given with its conserved first and last residue. A D gene is named only where the DNA matches it firmly. Where a row states a size, it is once, few, many or the class of an expanded clone; other rows omit it.

clone size	J gene	V gene	D gene	CDR3 DNA	CDR3 protein
NA	TRBJ1-1	TRBV28	TRBD1	TGTGCCAGCAGTTTTGGGACAGTTCCACTGACCGTACTGTTAAACATGAACACTGAAGCTTTCTTT	CASSFGTVPLTVLLNMNTEAFF
NA	TRBJ1-3	TRBV29-1	TRBD1	TGCAGCGTAGACGTGACAGGGATATCTGGAAACACCATATATTTT	CSVDVTGISGNTIYF
once	TRBJ1-2	TRBV7-2	NA	TGTGCCAGCAGCTTAGGTCCAGGGGATGGCTACACCTTC	CASSLGPGDGYTF
NA	TRBJ1-5	TRBV15	NA	TGTGCCACCAGCAGAGGGACCGTTACAAGCAATCAGCCCCAGCATTTT	CATSRGTVTSNQPQHF
NA	TRBJ1-1	TRBV5-6	NA	TGTGCCAGCAGCCCCGCCCCAAGGACACCGAACACTGAAGCTTTCTTT	CASSPAPRTPNTEAFF
NA	TRBJ1-2	TRBV7-2	NA	TGTGCCAGCAGCGACTTTGGCCTTGGCTACACCTTC	CASSDFGLGYTF
few	TRBJ2-3	TRBV7-8	TRBD2	TGTGCCAGCAGGTTCGGTAGACTAGCGGGGACAGATACGCAGTATTTT	CASRFGRLAGTDTQYF
once	TRBJ2-7	TRBV19	NA	TGTGCCAGTAGTACTTCCGGGACCCACTACGAGCAGTACTTC	CASSTSGTHYEQYF
NA	TRBJ2-7	TRBV11-2	NA	TGTGCCAGCAGCTTATTGTGGACAGCTGTCCACGAGCAGTACTTC	CASSLLWTAVHEQYF
NA	TRBJ2-7	TRBV19	NA	TGTGCCAGTAGTATGACGTCGGGCGGGGCTGGCTCCTACGAGCAGTACTTC	CASSMTSGGAGSYEQYF
NA	TRBJ1-4	TRBV4-1	NA	TGCGCCAGCAGCCAGGTAGACGGTGCAACTAATGAAAAACTGTTTTTT	CASSQVDGATNEKLFF
NA	TRBJ2-2	TRBV5-1	TRBD1	TGCGCCAGTGAAACCGGGACAGGGGACGGGGAGCTGTTTTTT	CASETGTGDGELFF
few	TRBJ1-1	TRBV20-1	NA	TGCAGTGCGCCGGTCAACACTGAAGCTTTCTTT	CSAPVNTEAFF
NA	TRBJ1-1	TRBV28	NA	TGTGCCAGCAGGAGGAGGGGTTCGCGCACTGAAGCTTTCTTT	CASRRRGSRTEAFF
NA	TRBJ1-6	TRBV28	NA	TGTGCCAGCAGTTTGGGGGGACCCCCGCCCCTCCACTTT	CASSLGGPPPLHF
few	TRBJ1-6	TRBV11-1	NA	TGTGCCAGCAGCTTAGACTACTCCTATAATTCACCCCTCCACTTT	CASSLDYSYNSPLHF
NA	TRBJ1-2	TRBV12-3/TRBV12-4	NA	TGTGCCAGCAGTTGGCTAGGGAACTATGGCTACACCTTC	CASSWLGNYGYTF
NA	TRBJ2-7	TRBV28	NA	TGTGCCAGCACCCTCACAGGGGACTTCTACGAGCAGTACTTC	CASTLTGDFYEQYF
NA	TRBJ1-4	TRBV5-4	TRBD1	TGTGCCAGCAGCTTCCAACAGGGGGGCGGCGAAAAACTGTTTTTT	CASSFQQGGGEKLFF
few	TRBJ1-2	TRBV27	TRBD1	TGTGCCAGCAGTGGGCAGGGGGCGGGCGGCTACACCTTC	CASSGQGAGGYTF
few	TRBJ1-4	TRBV7-9	NA	TGTGCCAGCAGCCAGGGCAGGGTCAATGAAAAACTGTTTTTT	CASSQGRVNEKLFF
NA	TRBJ1-5	TRBV6-5	TRBD1	TGTGCCAGCAGTTATTCGGGACAGGGCAATCAGCCCCAGCATTTT	CASSYSGQGNQPQHF
once	TRBJ2-1	TRBV24-1	TRBD1	TGTGCCACCAGTGATTTGCGGACAGGGGGCCAGTTCTTC	CATSDLRTGGQFF
once	TRBJ2-5	TRBV21-1	NA	TGTGCCAGCAGCCCTAGCGGGGTTTTAGAGACCCAGTACTTC	CASSPSGVLETQYF
NA	TRBJ1-5	TRBV5-1	NA	TGCGCCAGCAGCTCGCAACCCCTCGGGGGGAGCAATCAGCCCCAGCATTTT	CASSSQPLGGSNQPQHF
NA	TRBJ2-5	TRBV3-1/TRBV3-2	TRBD2	TGTGCCAGCAGCCAGGACCCGGGACTAGCGGGGGAAGAGACCCAGTACTTC	CASSQDPGLAGEETQYF
NA	TRBJ1-1	TRBV10-3	NA	TGTGCCATCAGTGAGCAGGGAGTCACTGAAGCTTTCTTT	CAISEQGVTEAFF
once	TRBJ1-2	TRBV5-5	NA	TGTGCCAGCAGCTTGGGACACAGGGCACCCTATGGCTACACCTTC	CASSLGHRAPYGYTF
NA	TRBJ1-1	TRBV19	NA	TGTGCCAGTAGTATGGTGGGGGGCTGGGAAGAGAACACTGAAGCTTTCTTT	CASSMVGGWEENTEAFF
NA	TRBJ2-5	TRBV5-1	NA	TGCGCCAGCTCGGACTACGGTGAGACCCAGTACTTC	CASSDYGETQYF
NA	TRBJ1-3	TRBV2	NA	TGTGCCAGCAGTGAAGCAAAGGACGGTTCTGGAAACACCATATATTTT	CASSEAKDGSGNTIYF